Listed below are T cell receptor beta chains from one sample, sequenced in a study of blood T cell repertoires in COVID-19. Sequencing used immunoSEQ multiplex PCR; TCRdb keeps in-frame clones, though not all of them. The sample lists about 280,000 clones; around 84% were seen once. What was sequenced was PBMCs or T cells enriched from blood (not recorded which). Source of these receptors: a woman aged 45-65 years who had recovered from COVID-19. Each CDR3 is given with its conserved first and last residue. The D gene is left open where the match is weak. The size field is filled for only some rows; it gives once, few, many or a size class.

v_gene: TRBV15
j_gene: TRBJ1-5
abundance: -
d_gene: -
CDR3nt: TGTGCCACCAGTCGGGGGGCTAATCAGCCCCAGCATTTT
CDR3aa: CATSRGANQPQHF

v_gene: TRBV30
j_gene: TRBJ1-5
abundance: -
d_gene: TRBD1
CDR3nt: TGTGCCTGGAGTCAGGGGGACAGTCAGCCCCAGCATTTT
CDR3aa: CAWSQGDSQPQHF

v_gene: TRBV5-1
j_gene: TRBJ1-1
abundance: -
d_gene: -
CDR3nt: TGCGCCAGCAGCTTGGGGCCCCAGGGATCGATGAACACTGAAGCTTTCTTT
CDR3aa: CASSLGPQGSMNTEAFF

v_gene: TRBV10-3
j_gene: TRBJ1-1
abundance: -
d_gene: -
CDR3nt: TGTGCCATCAGTGAGTCCGAGGGTTTGACTGAAGCTTTCTTT
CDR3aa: CAISESEGLTEAFF

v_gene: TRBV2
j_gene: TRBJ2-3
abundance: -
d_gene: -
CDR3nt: TGTGCCAGCAGTCCAGTAACCTTTATCACAGATACGCAGTATTTT
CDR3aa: CASSPVTFITDTQYF

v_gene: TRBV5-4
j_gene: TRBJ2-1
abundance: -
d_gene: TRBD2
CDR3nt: TGTGCCAGCAGCCAGAAAAGAGGGAGGGTCTACAATGAGCAGTTCTTC
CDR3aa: CASSQKRGRVYNEQFF

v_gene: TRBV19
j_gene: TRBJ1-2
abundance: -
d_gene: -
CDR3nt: TGTGCCAGTAGTATAGATCGAGGGATAGGGGGCTACACCTTC
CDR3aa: CASSIDRGIGGYTF

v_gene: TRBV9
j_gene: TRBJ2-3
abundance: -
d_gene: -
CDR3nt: TGTGCCAGCAGCGTAGCTGTCACAGATACGCAGTATTTT
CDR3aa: CASSVAVTDTQYF

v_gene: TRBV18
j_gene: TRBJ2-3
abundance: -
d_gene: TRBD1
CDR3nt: TGTGCCAGCTCACCAGGGACAGGGACAGATACGCAGTATTTT
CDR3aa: CASSPGTGTDTQYF

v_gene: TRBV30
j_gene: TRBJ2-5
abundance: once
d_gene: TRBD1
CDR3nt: TGTGCCTGGAGGCGACAGGGAGAATATTACGAGACCCAGTACTTC
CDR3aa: CAWRRQGEYYETQYF

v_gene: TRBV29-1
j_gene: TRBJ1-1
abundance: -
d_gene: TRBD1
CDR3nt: TGCAGCGCCGTGACAGGGTCCGGCACTGAAGCTTTCTTT
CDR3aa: CSAVTGSGTEAFF

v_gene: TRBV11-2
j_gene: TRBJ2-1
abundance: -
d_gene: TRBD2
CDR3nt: TGTGCCAGCAGCTTAGATCATGGGACTAGCGGCAATGAGCAGTTCTTC
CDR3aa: CASSLDHGTSGNEQFF

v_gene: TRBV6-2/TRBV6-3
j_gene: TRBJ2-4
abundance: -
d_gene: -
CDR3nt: TGTGCCAGCAGTCCCGAGTTTTACATTCAGTACTTC
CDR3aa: CASSPEFYIQYF

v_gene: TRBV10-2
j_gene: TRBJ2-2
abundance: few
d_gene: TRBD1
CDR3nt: TGCGCCAGCAGTTTGGGACAGCAGAACACCGGGGAGCTGTTTTTT
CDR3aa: CASSLGQQNTGELFF

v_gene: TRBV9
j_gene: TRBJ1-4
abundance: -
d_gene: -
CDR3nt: TGTGCCAGCAGCTTCGGACAGAATACTAATGAAAAACTGTTTTTT
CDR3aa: CASSFGQNTNEKLFF

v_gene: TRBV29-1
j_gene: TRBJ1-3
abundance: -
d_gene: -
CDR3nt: TGCACGTGGGGCAGTACCTCTGGAAACACCATATATTTT
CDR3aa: CTWGSTSGNTIYF

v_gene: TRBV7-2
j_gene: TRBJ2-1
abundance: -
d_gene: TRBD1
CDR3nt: TGTGCCAGCAGCTTCGACAGGGGGCTGAATGAGCAGTTCTTC
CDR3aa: CASSFDRGLNEQFF

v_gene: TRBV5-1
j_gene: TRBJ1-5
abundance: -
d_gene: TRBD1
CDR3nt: TGCGCCAGCAGCCCAGGACAGGACAATCAGCCCCAGCATTTT
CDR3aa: CASSPGQDNQPQHF

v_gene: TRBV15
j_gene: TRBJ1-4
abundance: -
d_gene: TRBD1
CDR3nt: TGTGCCACCAGCAGAAGATCGGGACAGTCCGAAAAACTGTTTTTT
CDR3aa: CATSRRSGQSEKLFF

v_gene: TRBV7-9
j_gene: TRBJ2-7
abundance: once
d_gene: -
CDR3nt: TGTGCCAGCAGCCCATACCGGGACACTCTACTGGAGCAGTACTTC
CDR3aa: CASSPYRDTLLEQYF

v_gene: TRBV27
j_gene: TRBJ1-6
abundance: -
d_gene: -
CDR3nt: TGTGCCAGCAGTTTTGGCGGATATAATTCACCCCTCCACTTT
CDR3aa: CASSFGGYNSPLHF

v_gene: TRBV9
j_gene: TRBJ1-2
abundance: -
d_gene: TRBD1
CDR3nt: TGTGCCAGCAGCCCGCGGGACAGCGGCGGCTACACCTTC
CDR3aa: CASSPRDSGGYTF

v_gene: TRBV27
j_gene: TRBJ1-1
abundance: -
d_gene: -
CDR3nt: TGTGCCAGCAGTCCAAGCGGGGTTAGGAACACTGAAGCTTTCTTT
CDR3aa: CASSPSGVRNTEAFF

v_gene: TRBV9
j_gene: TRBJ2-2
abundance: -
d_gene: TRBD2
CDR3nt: TGTGCCAGCAGCCCCCGGATGAGGAGGGAGGGAGCCGGGGAGCTGTTTTTT
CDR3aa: CASSPRMRREGAGELFF

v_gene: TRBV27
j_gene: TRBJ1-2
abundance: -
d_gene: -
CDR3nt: TGTGCCAGCAGTTTGACACGGAACTATGGCTACACCTTC
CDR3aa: CASSLTRNYGYTF

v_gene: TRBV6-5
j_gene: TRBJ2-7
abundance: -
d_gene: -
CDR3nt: TGTGCCAGCAGTTACGGGGTGGGGGCACACTACGAGCAGTACTTC
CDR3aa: CASSYGVGAHYEQYF

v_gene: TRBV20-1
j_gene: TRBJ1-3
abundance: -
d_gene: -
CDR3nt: TGCAGTGCTAGTCATGCGGGGAGAAACACCATATATTTT
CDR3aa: CSASHAGRNTIYF

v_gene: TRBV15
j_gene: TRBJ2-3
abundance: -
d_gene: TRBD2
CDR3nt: TGTGCCACCAGCAGAGATGTAAGCGGGGATACTATCATGGATACGCAGTATTTT
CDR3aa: CATSRDVSGDTIMDTQYF

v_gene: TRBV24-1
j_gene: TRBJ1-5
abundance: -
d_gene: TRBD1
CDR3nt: TGTGCCACCAGTGAATCCGGGACAGGGGGGCAGCCCCAGCATTTT
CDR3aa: CATSESGTGGQPQHF

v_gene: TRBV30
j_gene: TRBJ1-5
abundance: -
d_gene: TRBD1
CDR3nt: TGTGCCTGGAGCGGGGACAGAAATCAGCCCCAGCATTTT
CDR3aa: CAWSGDRNQPQHF

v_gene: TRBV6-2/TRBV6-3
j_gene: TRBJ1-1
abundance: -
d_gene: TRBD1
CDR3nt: TGTGCCAGCAGTTACATGCGACAGGGGGCGAGTGAAGCTTTCTTT
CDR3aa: CASSYMRQGASEAFF

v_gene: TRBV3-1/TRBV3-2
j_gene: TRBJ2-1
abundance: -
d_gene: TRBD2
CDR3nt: TGTGCCAGCAGCCGAGCGGGGACTAGCGGGCGATACAATGAGCAGTTCTTC
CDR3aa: CASSRAGTSGRYNEQFF

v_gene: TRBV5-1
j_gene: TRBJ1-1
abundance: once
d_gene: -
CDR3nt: TGCGCCAGCAGCTCCCTGACAACACACGATGAAGCTTTCTTT
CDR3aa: CASSSLTTHDEAFF

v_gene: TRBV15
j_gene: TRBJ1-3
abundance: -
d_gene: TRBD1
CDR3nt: TGTGCCACCAGCACCCGGGACAGCATCTCTGGAAACACCATATATTTT
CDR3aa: CATSTRDSISGNTIYF

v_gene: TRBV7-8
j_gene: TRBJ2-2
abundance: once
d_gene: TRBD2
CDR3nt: TGTGCCAGCAGCCTAGCGGGGGGGATGAACACCGGGGAGCTGTTTTTT
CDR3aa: CASSLAGGMNTGELFF

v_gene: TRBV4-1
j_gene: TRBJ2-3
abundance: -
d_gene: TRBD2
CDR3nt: TGCGCCAGCAGCCTTGGACTAGCGGGGTCCACAGATACGCAGTATTTT
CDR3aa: CASSLGLAGSTDTQYF

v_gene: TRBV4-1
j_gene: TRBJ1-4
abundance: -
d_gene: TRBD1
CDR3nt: TGCGCCAGCAGCCAAGCTCGAAAACTACAGGGGGCGAGTGAAAAACTGTTTTTT
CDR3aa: CASSQARKLQGASEKLFF